This TCR beta chain was recorded in a study of T cells in Graves' hyperthyroidism and ophthalmopathy. Study-level information: Staff took peripheral blood when the initial diagnosis was made, before any treatment began. Broader study findings: Within blood appeared most thyroid clonotypes that had expanded above 0.001.

This clonotype was observed at least ten times. Its target is unknown. RNA transcripts served as the template for amplifying TCR beta CDR3 regions. HTBI primers were employed in a first-round RT-PCR of the TCR CDR3. Each CDR3 protein is one row after TCRdb ran MiXCR on the multiplex PCR reads. The sample yields 350,000 to 400,000 distinct CDR3 sequences, 14% to 15% seen once. This CDR3 is built from 22 residues. The V and J ends lost 5 bases and 3 bases, in that order; junction bases with no gene match: 21. The germline gives CDR1 SGHAT, CDR2 FQNNGV. Any patient presenting with uncontrolled infection, other autoimmune disease, pregnancy or lactation was left out. PBMCs came from 10 ml fresh peripheral blood.

Sequencing was carried out using blood. The chain combines TRBV11-2 with TRBJ2-2; 13 bases map to TRBD2. This clonotype originated in a woman aged 25-40 years with Graves' hyperthyroidism. CDR3 loop: CASSLNQDVGLAGDVYTGELFF. The CDR3, as DNA: TGTGCCAGCAGCCTAAACCAAGACGTAGGACTAGCGGGAGACGTCTACACCGGGGAGCTGTTTTTT. The entire variable domain, with the rest obtained from reference TRBV11-2 and TRBJ2-2, is as follows: EAGVAQSPRYKIIEKRQSVAFWCNPISGHATLYWYQQILGQGPKLLIQFQNNGVVDDSQLPKDRFSAERLKGVDSTLKIQPAKLEDSAVYLCASSLNQDVGLAGDVYTGELFFGEGSRLTVL.